The rows below give T cell receptor beta chains drawn from one sample of a study of T cells in Graves' hyperthyroidism and ophthalmopathy. MiXCR was run by TCRdb on the multiplex PCR reads, yielding one entry per CDR3 protein. The table has tens of thousands of distinct CDR3 sequences, around 50% seen once; the top ten hold approximately 6.2%. Sample: blood. The receptors shown here come from a woman aged 50 to 60 with Graves' hyperthyroidism that later progressed to Graves' ophthalmopathy. The conserved cysteine and the conserved F or W are not part of the CDR3 here. Some rows have no size entry. The others give once, few or many, or a class for an expanded clone.

V	J	size	CDR3
TRBV6-6	TRBJ1-1	once	ASSTYQTGLNQPHVAVLNTEAF
TRBV20-1	TRBJ1-2	many	SARPIRGTNYGYT
TRBV5-4	TRBJ2-3	NA	ASSPTGPRGDTRY
TRBV29-1	TRBJ1-1	NA	SATAGMNTEAF
TRBV9	TRBJ1-2	NA	ASSRGTVYGYT
TRBV12-3/TRBV12-4	TRBJ1-1	NA	ASSSGLGQNTEAF
TRBV6-6	TRBJ1-6	NA	ASSPGTGHNSPLH
TRBV6-5	TRBJ1-1	many	ASSYSIVRGNTEAF
TRBV20-1	TRBJ2-7	once	SARSTSGTGELY
TRBV5-5	TRBJ1-6	many	ASSLGELISYNSPLH
TRBV12-3/TRBV12-4	TRBJ2-5	many	ASSTYRDTKAQY
TRBV10-3	TRBJ2-3	NA	AIRRPGQGLDTQY
TRBV11-2	TRBJ2-1	NA	ASSLGTSGGYPHNEQF
TRBV30	TRBJ2-3	few	AWSKRAGGADAQY
TRBV12-3/TRBV12-4	TRBJ2-7	NA	ASSFSFRGGELY
TRBV4-1	TRBJ2-3	NA	ASSLGLAYSDTQY
TRBV14	TRBJ2-1	many	ASSQDLGGAHGLYNEQF
TRBV10-3	TRBJ1-5	medium-sized	AISESGPGGGQPQH
TRBV29-1	TRBJ1-2	medium-sized	SVARENYGYT
TRBV2	TRBJ2-3	NA	ASSEGTGVTDTQY
TRBV7-9	TRBJ2-1	NA	ASSLGLGLDTCNEQF
TRBV29-1	TRBJ1-1	medium-sized	SVDRGRLNTEAF
TRBV5-4	TRBJ2-5	many	ASSPEGKQETQY
TRBV12-3/TRBV12-4	TRBJ1-1	many	ASSSPRRTWGSRGRVTEAF
TRBV14	TRBJ2-1	NA	ASSHVGGLSYYEQL
TRBV24-1	TRBJ2-1	NA	ATSDGVKPYNEQF
TRBV2	TRBJ1-1	NA	ASSVQDVSTEAF
TRBV5-1	TRBJ2-5	many	ASSLTSGMGDETQY
TRBV11-2	TRBJ2-1	NA	ACSLGISRSTHEQF
TRBV12-3/TRBV12-4	TRBJ1-2	many	ASTRQTGKGYGYT
TRBV7-2	TRBJ2-1	NA	ASSPVAGGLDEQF